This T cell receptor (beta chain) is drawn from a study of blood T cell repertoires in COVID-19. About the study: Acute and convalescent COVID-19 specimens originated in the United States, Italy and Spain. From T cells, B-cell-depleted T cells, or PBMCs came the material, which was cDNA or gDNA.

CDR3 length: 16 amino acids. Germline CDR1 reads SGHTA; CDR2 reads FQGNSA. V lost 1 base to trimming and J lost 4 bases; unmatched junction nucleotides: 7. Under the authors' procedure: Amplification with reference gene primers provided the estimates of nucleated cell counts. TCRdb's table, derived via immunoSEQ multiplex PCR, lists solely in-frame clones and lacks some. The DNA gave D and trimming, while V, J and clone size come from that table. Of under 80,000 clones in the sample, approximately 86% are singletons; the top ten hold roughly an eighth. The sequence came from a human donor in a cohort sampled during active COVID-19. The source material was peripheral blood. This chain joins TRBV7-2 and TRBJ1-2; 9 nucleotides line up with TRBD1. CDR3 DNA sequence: TGTGCCAGCAGCTTAGGGGGACAGGGAGGGACCTATGGCTACACCTTC. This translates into CASSLGGQGGTYGYTF.